The T cell receptor beta chain under discussion was sequenced for a study of shared clonotypes between healthy human individuals. The data were produced by immunoSEQ multiplex PCR, yet TCRdb's version contains in-frame clones alone and is incomplete. The table lists a few million clones, just over 90% of them singletons. CDR3 length equals 15 residues. Germline V gene sequence: CDR1 MGHDK, CDR2 SYGVNS. Trimming removed 2 bases from V and 7 bases from J, with 12 bases in between. The sequence was obtained from a man younger than 35 in good health. Input material: naive CD4+ T cells sorted from blood. Indicated subset: CD45RA+ positively selected. V gene TRBV25-1 combines with J gene TRBJ1-6; the D gene is possibly TRBD1 (6 bases). The CDR3 DNA reads TGTGCCAGCAGTGAAATAGGACAGCTAAATTCACCCCTCCACTTT. It translates to CASSEIGQLNSPLHF.